This TCR beta chain appears in the sequencing data of a study of shared clonotypes between healthy human individuals. General observations from the study: Around 5.4% of naive CD4 clonotypes were common to several donors. When compared with the clonotypes that were shared by all four sorted-subset donors, the non-shared clonotypes turned out to have lower generation probabilities.

As concerns this clone: The antigen is unknown.

V lost 6 bases, J lost 8 bases, and 4 bases stayed unmatched. The CDR3 sequence is 11 residues long. Germline V gene lookup returns CDR1 SGHDT and CDR2 YYEEEE. CD45RO-negative cells were positively selected for CCR7, leaving out terminally differentiated effector memory CD45RA+ cells. The run depth of the assay was deep. As processed by the authors: Filtering was not the same, since immunoSEQ gave junction-only sequences without quality scores. TCRdb's copy holds only in-frame clones and misses some; the assay was immunoSEQ multiplex PCR. The V and J calls and the clone size are those of that table, but D and trimming were determined from the DNA. The sample yields fewer than 1 million clones, about 96% seen once.

The source is a man aged 25-45 years in good health. Sequences were obtained from naive CD8+ T cells sorted from blood. This rearrangement joins TRBV5-6 to TRBJ1-2; 7 bases map to TRBD1. The CDR3 loop reads CASTGGTGYTF. CDR3 in DNA: TGTGCCAGCACAGGGGGGACGGGCTACACCTTC. The full variable domain, its missing parts supplied by reference TRBV5-6 and TRBJ1-2, is DAGVTQSPTHLIKTRGQQVTLRCSPKSGHDTVSWYQQALGQGPQFIFQYYEEEERQRGNFPDRFSGHQFPNYSSELNVNALLLGDSALYLCASTGGTGYTFGSGTRLTVV.